The 32 T cell receptor beta chains given below trace back to one sample, sequenced in a study of tumor-infiltrating lymphocytes in primary liver carcinoma. The investigators made TCR beta cDNA from about 500 ng total RNA, using a constant-region primer. Three nested multiplex PCR rounds, a slightly modified ARM-PCR method, built the TCR beta libraries. Use of TRBV1-TRBV30 forward primers with a C-beta reverse primer characterized the first two PCR rounds, which lasted around 11 cycles each. TCRdb re-called the multiplex PCR reads with MiXCR, one entry per CDR3 protein. The table has approximately 110,000 distinct CDR3 sequences, around two thirds seen once. Unsorted bulk tissue, roughly 19-34 mg of it, served as the source for co-extraction of RNA and DNA. The specimen was liver tumor tissue from sampling region 1. Indicated subset: tumor region T1, superior pole. Source of these receptors: a woman aged 60-75 years with primary liver carcinoma and hepatitis B virus infection.

This clonotype was picked up many times. CDR3 bases: TGTGCCAGCAGTTTGCTGACAGGGGATAATTCACCCCTCCACTTT. It translates to CASSLLTGDNSPLHF. The chain couples TRBV12-3 or TRBV12-4 to TRBJ1-6; 8 nucleotides agree with TRBD1. Trimming at V came to 3 bases and at J to 5 bases, leaving 3 bases not matched to a gene. This CDR3 has 15 amino acids.

Notes on this clonotype: At one end, the junction sequence differs from germline, possibly due to a read error. The chain links TRBV11-2 to TRBJ2-1; 7 nucleotides align to TRBD2. The CDR3 totals 15 residues. CDR1 is SGHAT and CDR2 is FQNNGV in the germline V gene. The CDR3 is CSSSSPRTRGNEQFF. Here the CDR3 DNA reads TGCTCCAGCAGCTCACCTCGGACTAGAGGCAATGAGCAGTTCTTC.

The chain links TRBV12-3 or TRBV12-4 to TRBJ1-6; possibly TRBD1 for D (5 bases). There are 14 residues in the CDR3. Trimming took 0 bases from V and 7 from J, leaving 7 bases between them. The CDR3 sequence is CASSLAWGNSPLHF. The CDR3 DNA is TGTGCCAGCAGTTTAGCGTGGGGGAATTCACCCCTCCACTTT.

The J gene is TRBJ1-6, the V gene TRBV7-9; D is uncertain. V was cut by 5 bases and J by 10 bases, with 15 bases left in between. CDR1 is SEHNR, CDR2 FQNEAQ, per germline (reference sequence). There are 14 residues in the CDR3. Here the CDR3 reads CASSPRTDGSPLHF. CDR3 in DNA: TGTGCCAGCAGCCCGAGGACTGATGGGTCACCCCTCCACTTT.

With respect to this clonotype: A much larger clone lies one base from this, so it may be a read error. The chain employs TRBV19 and TRBJ2-2; D not certain. This CDR3 has 16 amino acids. Germline V gives CDR1 LNHDA, CDR2 SQIVND (reference sequence). CDR3 region: CASIMRSQINIGELFF. The CDR3 nucleotides are TGTGCCAGTATTATGCGGAGCCAGATTAACATCGGGGAGCTGTTTTTT. Looking up the rest from reference TRBV19 and TRBJ2-2 gives the full variable domain: DGGITQSPKYLFRKEGQNVTLSCEQNLNHDAMYWYRQDPGQGLRLIYYSQIVNDFQKGDIAEGYSVSREKKESFPLTVTSAQKNPTAFYLCASIMRSQINIGELFFGEGSRLTVL.

A note on this clonotype: This may come from a read error, since a much larger clone is one base off. This chain links TRBV4-2 with TRBJ2-7; D might be TRBD2 (6 bases). The CDR3 length is 17 residues. Trimming stripped 1 base from V and 3 bases from J, with 19 bases between. Per germline, CDR1 LGHNA and CDR2 YNFKEQ. This CDR3 reads CASSQGLVGGSHYEQYF. In DNA form, the CDR3 reads TGTGCCAGCAGCCAAGGCCTAGTGGGAGGATCTCACTACGAGCAGTACTTC.

As regards this clonotype: A read error may be the cause here, since a much bigger clone is one base away. In nucleotides, the CDR3 is TGTCCCAGCGGAACGCATAGCAATCAGCCCCAGCATTTT. It translates to CPSGTHSNQPQHF. The V and J genes are TRBV6-1 and TRBJ1-5; D unresolved. Germline CDR1 and CDR2: MNHNS and SASEGT. CDR3 length: 13 residues.

The chain is built from TRBV6-4 and TRBJ1-1, with 7 bases identical to TRBD1. V lost 6 bases, J lost 5 bases, and 9 bases stayed unmatched. The germline V gene has CDR1 MRHNA and CDR2 SNTAGT. The CDR3 sequence is 14 residues long. The CDR3 nucleotides read TGTGCCAGCAGAGACACGGACAGGCCAACTGAAGCTTTCTTT. Translation gives CASRDTDRPTEAFF.

This clonotype appeared many times. CDR3 DNA sequence: TGTGCCAGCAGTCTTGGGGGATACAGGGGAACGATGGTCAAAAACATTCAGTACTTC. This gives the protein CASSLGGYRGTMVKNIQYF. V and J are TRBV12-3 or TRBV12-4 and TRBJ2-4, with TRBD1 identical over 7 bases. This CDR3 contains 19 residues. Germline trimming cut 5 bases from V and 3 bases from J; bases unmatched to any gene: 19.

V gene TRBV29-1 combines with J gene TRBJ2-3; D gene uncertain. Germline V CDR1 and CDR2: SQVTM, ANQGSEA. Trimming took 6 bases from V and 10 from J, leaving 29 bases between them. This CDR3 has 16 amino acids. CDR3 nucleotides: TGCAGCGTCCACGGATCCGCGTCGAGAGGTGGCGGTGCGCAGTATTTT. It is translated as CSVHGSASRGGGAQYF.

This clonotype has a count of ten or more. V and J are TRBV12-3 or TRBV12-4 and TRBJ2-5, with D unresolved. Trimming stripped 3 bases from V and 4 bases from J, with 18 bases between. The CDR3 is 16 amino acids. The DNA of the CDR3 is TGTGCCAGCAGTTTGTGGCCCCGGAAGGATACAGAGACCCAGTACTTC. The encoded protein is CASSLWPRKDTETQYF.

Remarks on this clonotype: This could be a read error, since a much larger clone is one nucleotide away. V is TRBV28 and J is TRBJ1-4; D call uncertain. This CDR3 contains 14 residues. V shed 5 bases and J shed 4 bases, with 11 bases lying between them. Germline CDR1 MDHEN, CDR2 SYDVKM. This CDR3 is CASSMSGNNEKLFF. The CDR3 coding sequence is TGTGCCAGCAGTATGTCGGGGAATAATGAAAAACTGTTTTTT.

The CDR3 loop reads CAGTMGLAGNEQYF. The CDR3 DNA follows: TGTGCCGGCACGATGGGTCTAGCGGGGAATGAGCAGTACTTC. The rearrangement links TRBV6-5 to TRBJ2-1; 9 nucleotides agree with TRBD2. The end of the DNA aligns better with TRBJ2-7, so the J call may be wrong. The germline gives CDR1 MNHEY, CDR2 SVGAGI. This CDR3 has 14 residues.

For this clonotype: A much larger clone lies one base from this, so it may be a read error. V and J are TRBV5-1 and TRBJ2-1; the D is unclear. Trimming took off 0 bases at V and 8 bases at J, with 15 bases between the two ends. CDR3 length: 15 residues. From germline, CDR1 is SGHRS and CDR2 YFSETQ. The CDR3 DNA sequence: TGCGCCAGCAGCTTGGATGCCGTCCCCAGTTATGAGCAGTTCTTC. It is translated as CASSLDAVPSYEQFF.

This clonotype occurred once. A much larger clone lies a single base off, so this may be a read error. The CDR3 region is CASSLAGGASYEQYF. In nucleotides, the CDR3 is TGTGCCAGCAGCTTAGCAGGGGGCGCAAGCTACGAGCAGTACTTC. The chain is built from TRBV7-9 and TRBJ2-7; TRBD1 aligns across 7 bases. This CDR3 is built from 15 residues. Trimming removed 0 bases from V and 3 bases from J; junction bases left unmatched: 5. CDR1 is SEHNR and CDR2 is FQNEAQ in the germline V gene (reference sequence).

V gene TRBV6-5 combines with J gene TRBJ2-7; 7 nucleotides line up with TRBD1. CDR1 is MNHEY and CDR2 is SVGAGI in the germline V gene. Trimming took 11 bases from V and 1 from J; bases not matched to a gene: 14. This CDR3 spans 15 amino acids. The CDR3 is CAGCYGQGVSYEQYF. The CDR3 nucleotides are TGTGCCGGCTGTTACGGGCAGGGGGTTTCCTACGAGCAGTACTTC.

This chain connects TRBV11-2 to TRBJ2-5; D not certain. The CDR3 has 11 residues. With 10 bases removed from V and 5 bases from J, the gap between germline ends came to 11 bases. Germline V gene data show CDR1 as SGHAT and CDR2 as FQNNGV. CDR3 nucleotide sequence: TGTGCCATCAAGAATAAGGAGACCCAGTACTTC. It specifies CAIKNKETQYF. Supplemented by reference TRBV11-2 and TRBJ2-5, the full variable domain reads EAGVAQSPRYKIIEKRQSVAFWCNPISGHATLYWYQQILGQGPKLLIQFQNNGVVDDSQLPKDRFSAERLKGVDSTLKIQPAKLEDSAVYLCAIKNKETQYFGPGTRLLVL.

For this clonotype: A junction boundary mismatches the germline segment, possibly from a read error. This rearrangement joins TRBV11-2 to TRBJ2-5; D may be TRBD1 (5 bases). This CDR3 spans 15 amino acids. Germline loops: CDR1 SGHAT, CDR2 FQNNGV. CDR3 in DNA: TGTGCCAGCAGCAAAAGGCCGGACAAACAAGAGGCCCATTACTTC. Its translation: CASSKRPDKQEAHYF.

Turning to this clonotype: Since no conserved phenylalanine or tryptophan closes the CDR3, a read error is the likely cause. V gene TRBV6-1 combines with J gene TRBJ2-7; D remains unclear. CDR3 size: 11 residues. The germline V and J ends were trimmed by 10 bases and 2 bases, with 9 bases remaining between them. The germline CDR1 and CDR2 sequences are MNHNS and SASEGT. This chain's CDR3 is CATQKTYEQYI. The CDR3 DNA follows: TGTGCCACCCAGAAGACCTACGAGCAGTACATT.

This clonotype appeared many times. CDR3: CASTGRGVDQPQHF. The CDR3 bases are TGTGCCAGCACTGGAAGGGGCGTCGATCAGCCCCAGCATTTT. The gene calls are TRBV12-3 or TRBV12-4 and TRBJ1-5; tentatively, D is TRBD1 (5 bases). V was cut by 7 bases and J by 5 bases, with 15 bases left in between. CDR3 length equals 14 residues.

This clonotype appeared a few times. The V and J genes are TRBV7-3 and TRBJ2-7; possibly TRBD2 for D (5 bases). Germline assignment: CDR1 SGHTA and CDR2 FQGTGA. This CDR3 has 13 amino acids. V lost 5 bases to trimming and J lost 4 bases, with 12 bases between them. CDR3 sequence: CASSHNRGYEQYF. CDR3 nucleotides: TGTGCCAGCAGCCACAATCGGGGTTACGAGCAGTACTTC.

Note on this clonotype: With a much larger clone just one base away, this may be a read error. V usage is TRBV6-1 and J usage is TRBJ2-7; D perhaps matches TRBD2 (5 bases). The CDR3 totals 14 residues. The germline CDR1 and CDR2 sequences are MNHNS and SASEGT. DNA for the CDR3: TGTACCAGCAGTGAAGCCTTTGCTAGCAGCGAGCAGTACTTC. As protein: CTSSEAFASSEQYF.

Comment on this clonotype: This may be a read error: a much more frequent sequence differs by one nucleotide. V is TRBV12-3 or TRBV12-4 and J is TRBJ2-7; possibly TRBD1 or TRBD2 for D (6 bases each). CDR3 length: 14 amino acids. Trimming stripped 7 bases from V and 2 bases from J, with 15 bases between. The CDR3 DNA reads TGTGCCAGCAAGGGGGGTCACGGACCCTACGAGCAGTACTTC. It encodes CASKGGHGPYEQYF.

The count of this clonotype is one. This sequence joins TRBV6-5 and TRBJ1-5; 7 bases line up with TRBD1. The CDR3 covers 15 residues. CDR1 MNHEY and CDR2 SVGAGI come from the germline V gene. Trimming took 6 bases from V and 6 from J; bases not matched to a gene: 11. The CDR3 here is CASRKTGLNFQPQHF. The CDR3 DNA sequence: TGTGCCAGCAGGAAGACAGGGTTGAACTTTCAGCCCCAGCATTTT.

V is TRBV12-3 or TRBV12-4 and J is TRBJ1-5; the D gene is possibly TRBD1 (6 bases). This CDR3 region has 14 residues. Deletions cut 10 bases from V and 3 bases from J, with 16 bases between. The CDR3 protein is CANRPAGVNQPQHF. The CDR3 coding sequence is TGTGCCAACAGGCCGGCAGGGGTCAATCAGCCCCAGCATTTT.

Remarks on this clonotype: A read error may explain this, as a much larger clone is one base away. This chain connects TRBV12-3 or TRBV12-4 to TRBJ2-1; D gene uncertain. This CDR3 contains 15 residues. V was pared by 5 bases and J by 12 bases, with 23 bases between. The CDR3 DNA sequence: TGTGCCAGCAGTCCGATGACAAGGCCGAACATGGGGCAGTTCTTC. It yields the protein CASSPMTRPNMGQFF.

The rearrangement links TRBV5-1 to TRBJ1-1; D gene unclear. The CDR3 runs to 15 residues. V dropped 0 bases and J dropped 4 bases, with 13 bases sitting between them. Germline assignment: CDR1 SGHRS and CDR2 YFSETQ. CDR3 nucleotide sequence: TGCGCCAGCAGCTTGGGCGGGGTGGGGTTCACTGAAGCTTTCTTT. Its translation: CASSLGGVGFTEAFF.

This clonotype showed up just a few times. The genes are TRBV28 and TRBJ1-1; possible D gene TRBD1, 5 bases. Germline V gene sequence: CDR1 MDHEN, CDR2 SYDVKM. The CDR3 length is 14 residues. The V end lost 7 bases, the J end lost 1 base, and 13 bases lay between the germline ends. The DNA of the CDR3 is TGTGCCAGCACCCCGCCAGGGAGGAACACTGAAGCTTTCTTT. Residues: CASTPPGRNTEAFF.

The chain joins TRBV4-2 to TRBJ2-3; TRBD2 aligns across 7 bases. The V segment lost 2 bases and the J segment 5 bases; nucleotides outside the gene matches: 16. The V gene's germline CDR1 is LGHNA and CDR2 YNFKEQ. The CDR3 sequence is 18 residues long. CDR3 DNA sequence: TGTGCCAGCAGCCAATTAGGGCTAGCGGCAGCCGGCATAGATACGCAGTATTTT. Protein: CASSQLGLAAAGIDTQYF.

The rearrangement joins TRBV4-2 to TRBJ2-4, with a weak D call TRBD1 (6 bases). The CDR3 has 18 amino acids. CDR1 and CDR2 (germline): LGHNA, YNFKEQ. V was pared by 2 bases and J by 1 base, with 18 bases between. The CDR3 coding sequence is TGTGCCAGCAGCCAATCCTACACAACAGGGTCGGCCAAAAACATTCAGTACTTC. Encoded protein: CASSQSYTTGSAKNIQYF.

The chain links TRBV5-1 to TRBJ2-2; 9 bases are a match to TRBD2. The CDR3 is made up of 15 amino acids. CDR1 SGHRS and CDR2 YFSETQ come from the germline V gene. With V trimmed by 3 bases and J by 8 bases, 8 bases remained unmatched. Written as DNA, the CDR3 is TGCGCCAGCAGCTCCTTAGCGGGAGTGGAGGGGGAGCTGTTTTTT. Protein sequence: CASSSLAGVEGELFF.

The chain couples TRBV28 to TRBJ1-1; D not resolved. The length of the CDR3 is 14 residues. V lost 5 bases and J lost 7, with 17 bases in between. Germline V gives CDR1 MDHEN, CDR2 SYDVKM. CDR3 DNA sequence: TGTGCCAGCAGTGAGGCCCACAGCACGGATGAAGCTTTCTTT. Its translation is CASSEAHSTDEAFF.